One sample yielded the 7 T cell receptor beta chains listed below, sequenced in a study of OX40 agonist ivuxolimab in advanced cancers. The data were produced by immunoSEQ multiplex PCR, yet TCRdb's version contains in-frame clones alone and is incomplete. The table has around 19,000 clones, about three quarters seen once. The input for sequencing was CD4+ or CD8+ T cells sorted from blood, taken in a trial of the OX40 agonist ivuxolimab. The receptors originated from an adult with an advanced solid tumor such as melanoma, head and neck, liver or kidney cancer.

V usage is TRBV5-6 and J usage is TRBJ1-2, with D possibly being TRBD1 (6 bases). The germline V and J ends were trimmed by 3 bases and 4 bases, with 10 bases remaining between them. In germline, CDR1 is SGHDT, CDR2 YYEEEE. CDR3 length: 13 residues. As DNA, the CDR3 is TGTGCCAGCAGCTCGGGGGCAGTCTATGGCTACACCTTC. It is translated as CASSSGAVYGYTF.

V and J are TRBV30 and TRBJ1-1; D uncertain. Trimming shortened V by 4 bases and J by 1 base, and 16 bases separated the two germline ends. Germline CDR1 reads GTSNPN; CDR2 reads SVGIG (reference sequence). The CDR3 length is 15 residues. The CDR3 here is CAWTGNTEGNTEAFF. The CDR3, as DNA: TGTGCCTGGACTGGAAACACAGAGGGGAACACTGAAGCTTTCTTT.

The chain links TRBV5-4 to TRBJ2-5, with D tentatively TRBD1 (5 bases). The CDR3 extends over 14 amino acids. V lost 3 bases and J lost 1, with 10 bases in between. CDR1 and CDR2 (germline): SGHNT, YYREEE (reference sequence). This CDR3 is CASSYTDSQETQYF. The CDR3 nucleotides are TGTGCCAGCAGCTACACCGACAGCCAAGAGACCCAGTACTTC.

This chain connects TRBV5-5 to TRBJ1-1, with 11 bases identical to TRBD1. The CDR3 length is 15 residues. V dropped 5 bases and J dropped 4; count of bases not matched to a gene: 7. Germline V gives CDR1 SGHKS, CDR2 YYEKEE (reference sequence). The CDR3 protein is CASRAGQGAGTEAFF. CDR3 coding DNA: TGTGCCAGCAGGGCCGGACAGGGGGCTGGCACTGAAGCTTTCTTT.

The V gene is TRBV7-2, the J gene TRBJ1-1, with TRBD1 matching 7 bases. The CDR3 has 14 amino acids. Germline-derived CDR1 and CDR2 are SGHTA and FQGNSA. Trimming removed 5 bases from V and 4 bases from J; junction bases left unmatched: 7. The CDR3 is CASSKSDRVTEAFF. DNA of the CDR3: TGTGCCAGCAGCAAGAGTGACAGGGTCACTGAAGCTTTCTTT.

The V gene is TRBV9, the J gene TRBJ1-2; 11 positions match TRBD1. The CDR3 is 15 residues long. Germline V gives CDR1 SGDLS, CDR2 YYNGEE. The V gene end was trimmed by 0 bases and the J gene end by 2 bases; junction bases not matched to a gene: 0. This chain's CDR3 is CASSVGTGGNYGYTF. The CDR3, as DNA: TGTGCCAGCAGCGTAGGGACAGGGGGCAACTATGGCTACACCTTC.

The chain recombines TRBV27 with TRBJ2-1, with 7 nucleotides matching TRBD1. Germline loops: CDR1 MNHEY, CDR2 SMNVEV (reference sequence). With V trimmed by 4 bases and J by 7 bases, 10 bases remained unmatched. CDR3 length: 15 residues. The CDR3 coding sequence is TGTGCCAGCAGTTCAGAGACAGGGTATTGGAATGAGCAGTTCTTC. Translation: CASSSETGYWNEQFF.